The clone carrying this TCR beta chain was found a few times. Authors' data handling: Reference gene primers were amplified, and this amplification served to estimate nucleated cell counts. TCRdb's table, derived via immunoSEQ multiplex PCR, lists solely in-frame clones and lacks some. For V, J and clone size, that table is used; D and trimming come from the DNA. The profile covers tens of thousands of clones, with 85% appearing a single time and roughly 10% taken by the ten largest. This entry belongs to a study of blood T cell repertoires in COVID-19. About the research overall: The samples span acute and convalescent COVID-19 from the United States, Italy and Spain. From T cells, B-cell-depleted T cells, or PBMCs came the material, which was cDNA or gDNA.

V dropped 5 bases and J dropped 6; count of bases not matched to a gene: 6. Per the germline V gene, CDR1 is SSHAT and CDR2 is FNYEAQ (reference sequence). This CDR3 has 14 residues. This TCR came from a human donor in a cohort sampled during active COVID-19. Sequencing used peripheral blood. The chain employs TRBV7-7 and TRBJ2-1, with 8 bases identical to TRBD2. The CDR3 DNA reads TGTGCCAGCAGCCGAGCGGGAGTGCCCAATGAGCAGTTCTTC. Translated: CASSRAGVPNEQFF.